Listed below are T cell receptor beta chains from one sample, sequenced in a study of early T cells in non-severe SARS-CoV-2 infection. TCRdb re-analysed the 5' RACE reads in MiXCR, keeping a single row per CDR3 protein. The data show 85,000 to 100,000 distinct CDR3 sequences, approximately 11% seen once. The specimen was whole blood, collected at baseline. Receptors originate from an adult who was a healthcare worker with PCR-confirmed SARS-CoV-2 infection or an uninfected control (not recorded which). CDR3s include the opening cysteine and the closing phenylalanine or tryptophan. A D gene is named only where the DNA matches it firmly. Rows give clone size only sometimes, using once, few, many, or a class for an expanded clone.

>TRBV10-3|NA|TRBJ2-1|NA
CATAGQNEQFF
TGTGCCACGGCGGGACAGAATGAGCAGTTCTTC
>TRBV20-1|NA|TRBJ2-1|many
CSASEYNEQFF
TGCAGTGCTTCCGAATACAATGAGCAGTTCTTC
>TRBV7-9|NA|TRBJ2-7|many
CASSDNVADEQYF
TGTGCCAGCAGCGATAACGTAGCCGACGAGCAGTACTTC
>TRBV18|NA|TRBJ2-1|few
CASSPQGSLTYNEQFF
TGTGCCAGCTCACCACAGGGGTCGTTAACTTACAATGAGCAGTTCTTC
>TRBV29-1|NA|TRBJ2-1|many
CSVGEGAREFF
NA
>TRBV7-7|TRBD1|TRBJ2-7|NA
CASSLGGTGDYEQYF
TGTGCCAGCAGCTTAGGCGGGACAGGTGACTACGAGCAGTACTTC
>TRBV2|NA|TRBJ1-4|NA
CASSEHQNGEKLFF
TGTGCCAGCAGTGAACACCAGAACGGTGAAAAACTGTTTTTT
>TRBV6-1|NA|TRBJ2-7|few
CASRGMSSYEQYF
TGTGCCAGCAGAGGGATGAGCTCCTACGAGCAGTACTTC
>TRBV29-1|TRBD2|TRBJ2-5|few
CSVVLAGEQETQYF
TGCAGCGTTGTTCTAGCGGGAGAACAAGAGACCCAGTACTTC
>TRBV7-8|TRBD1|TRBJ1-2|many
CASSQGRGRSFGYTF
TGTGCCAGCAGCCAAGGCAGGGGGCGCAGTTTTGGCTACACCTTC
>TRBV29-1|NA|TRBJ2-2|once
CSVRQEKNTGELFF
TGCAGCGTTCGGCAGGAGAAGAACACCGGGGAGCTGTTTTTT
>TRBV19|TRBD2|TRBJ2-1|NA
CASSIGLAGEGEQFF
TGTGCCAGTAGTATTGGACTAGCGGGAGAAGGTGAGCAGTTCTTC
>TRBV12-3/TRBV12-4|TRBD2|TRBJ2-1|few
CASIDSGRRYNEQFF
TGTGCCAGCATTGATAGCGGGAGGAGGTACAATGAGCAGTTCTTC
>TRBV5-1|NA|TRBJ1-1|few
CASSLVQGIADTEAFF
TGCGCCAGCAGCTTGGTCCAGGGGATAGCGGACACTGAAGCTTTCTTT
>TRBV20-1|NA|TRBJ2-7|many
CSAGGPYEQYF
TGCAGTGCTGGGGGTCCCTACGAGCAGTACTTC
>TRBV27|TRBD2|TRBJ2-7|many
CASSPPLRAGGPYEQYF
TGTGCCAGCAGTCCACCCTTGCGAGCGGGAGGGCCCTACGAGCAGTACTTC
>TRBV20-1|TRBD2|TRBJ2-1|few
CSARSPSGSNNEQFF
TGCAGTGCTAGATCCCCCAGCGGGAGCAACAATGAGCAGTTCTTC
>TRBV6-1|TRBD2|TRBJ2-5|NA
CASRFRGGETQYF
TGTGCCAGCAGGTTTCGGGGAGGGGAGACCCAGTACTTC
>TRBV19|TRBD1|TRBJ2-2|few
CASNPGTGGVSTGELFF
TGTGCCAGTAACCCCGGGACAGGGGGCGTTAGCACCGGGGAGCTGTTTTTT
>TRBV5-6|NA|TRBJ1-2|many
CASGEGIETGYTF
TGTGCCAGTGGAGAGGGAATCGAAACTGGCTACACCTTC
>TRBV5-5|NA|TRBJ1-2|NA
CASSLELVNYGYTF
TGTGCCAGCAGCTTGGAACTAGTGAACTATGGCTACACCTTC
>TRBV7-6|NA|TRBJ2-7|many
CASSLDGRAVGQYF
TGTGCCAGCAGCTTAGATGGTAGGGCAGTCGGGCAGTACTTC
>TRBV13|TRBD1|TRBJ2-7|few
CASSLSGTGSREQYF
TGTGCCAGCAGCTTATCCGGGACAGGGTCTCGGGAGCAGTACTTC
>TRBV19|TRBD1|TRBJ2-7|many
CASSTPPGQGRTGEQYF
TGTGCCAGTAGTACGCCCCCCGGACAGGGGAGGACGGGCGAGCAGTACTTC
>TRBV20-1|NA|TRBJ2-7|NA
CSAERRPPLPYEQYF
TGCAGTGCCGAAAGGAGACCCCCGCTCCCCTACGAGCAGTACTTC
>TRBV2|TRBD1|TRBJ2-2|NA
CASRFDRGWTGELFF
TGTGCCAGCAGATTCGACAGGGGATGGACCGGGGAGCTGTTTTTT
>TRBV27|TRBD1|TRBJ2-1|few
CASSLGQPRSEQFF
TGTGCCAGCAGTTTGGGACAGCCCCGCTCTGAGCAGTTCTTC
>TRBV5-3|TRBD1|TRBJ1-4|few
CARSPMQGACVEKLFF
TGTGCCAGAAGTCCGATGCAGGGGGCTTGCGTTGAAAAACTGTTTTTT
>TRBV2|NA|TRBJ1-2|many
CAMHGIGANYGYTF
TGTGCCATGCATGGGATAGGGGCCAACTATGGCTACACCTTC
>TRBV9|NA|TRBJ1-2|NA
CASSYSAVGGEGNYGYTF
TGTGCCAGCAGCTATTCCGCAGTAGGAGGGGAGGGTAACTATGGCTACACCTTC
>TRBV11-2|TRBD1|TRBJ1-1|many
CASSRTGGIYGAFF
TGTGCCAGCAGCCGGACAGGGGGCATATATGGAGCTTTCTTT
>TRBV29-1|NA|TRBJ1-5|many
CSARTTGINQPQHF
TGCAGCGCAAGGACGACCGGAATCAATCAGCCCCAGCATTTT
>TRBV7-2|TRBD2|TRBJ2-7|NA
CASSSSSGGFSEQYF
TGTGCCAGCAGCTCCTCTTCGGGAGGGTTTTCCGAGCAGTACTTC
>TRBV11-2|NA|TRBJ2-1|few
CASSLVLSGSSYNEQFF
TGTGCCAGCAGCTTAGTGTTGTCCGGAAGCTCCTACAATGAGCAGTTCTTC
>TRBV3-1|NA|TRBJ1-1|few
CASSAQGTAFF
TGTGCCAGCAGCGCCCAGGGGACAGCTTTCTTT
>TRBV5-4|NA|TRBJ2-1|many
CASSVDPQSSYNEQFF
TGTGCCAGCAGCGTCGACCCACAGAGCTCCTACAATGAGCAGTTCTTC
>TRBV18|NA|TRBJ2-7|once
CASSPPGSGYEQYF
TGTGCCAGCTCACCACCCGGTTCTGGGTACGAGCAGTACTTC
>TRBV19|NA|TRBJ2-2|NA
CASSRQVDTGELFF
TGTGCCAGTAGTAGACAGGTCGACACCGGGGAGCTGTTTTTT
>TRBV3-1|TRBD1|TRBJ2-7|few
CASSPTEGAFEDF
TGTGCCAGCAGCCCTACCGAGGGGGCGTTCGAGGACTTC
>TRBV24-1|NA|TRBJ1-3|many
CATSDPGEGNTIYF
TGTGCCACCAGTGATCCAGGGGAAGGAAACACCATATATTTT
>TRBV27|TRBD2|TRBJ2-7|NA
CASSEGTSGIYEQYF
TGTGCCAGCAGTGAAGGGACTAGCGGGATTTACGAGCAGTACTTC